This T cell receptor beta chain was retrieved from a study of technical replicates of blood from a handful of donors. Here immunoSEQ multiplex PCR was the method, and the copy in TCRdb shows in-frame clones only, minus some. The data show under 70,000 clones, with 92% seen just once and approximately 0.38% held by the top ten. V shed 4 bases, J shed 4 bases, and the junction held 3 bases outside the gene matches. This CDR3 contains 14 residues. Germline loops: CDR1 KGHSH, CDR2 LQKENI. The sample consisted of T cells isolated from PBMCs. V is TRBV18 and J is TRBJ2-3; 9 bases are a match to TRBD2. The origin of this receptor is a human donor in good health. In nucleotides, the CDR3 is TGTGCCAGCTCACTAGCGGGAGCCCCAGATACGCAGTATTTT. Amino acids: CASSLAGAPDTQYF.